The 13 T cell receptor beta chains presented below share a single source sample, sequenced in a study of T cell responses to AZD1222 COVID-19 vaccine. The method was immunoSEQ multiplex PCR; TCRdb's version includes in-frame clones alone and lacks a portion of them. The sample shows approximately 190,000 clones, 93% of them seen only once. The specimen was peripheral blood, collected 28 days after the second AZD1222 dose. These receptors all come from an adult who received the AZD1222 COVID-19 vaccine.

The CDR3 is CAISESVRNSPLHF. The DNA for the CDR3 is TGTGCCATCAGTGAGTCGGTCAGGAATTCACCCCTCCACTTT. J is TRBJ1-6 and V is TRBV10-3, with D hard to call. The germline V and J ends were trimmed by 0 bases and 7 bases, with 7 bases remaining between them. This CDR3 is built from 14 residues. The V gene's germline CDR1 is ENHRY and CDR2 SYGVKD.

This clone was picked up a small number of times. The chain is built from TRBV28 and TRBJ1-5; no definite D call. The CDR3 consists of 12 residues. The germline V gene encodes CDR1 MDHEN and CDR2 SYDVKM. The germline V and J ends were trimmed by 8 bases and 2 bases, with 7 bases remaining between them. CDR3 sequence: CASLVGNQPQHF. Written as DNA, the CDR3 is TGTGCCAGCCTGGTGGGCAATCAGCCCCAGCATTTT.

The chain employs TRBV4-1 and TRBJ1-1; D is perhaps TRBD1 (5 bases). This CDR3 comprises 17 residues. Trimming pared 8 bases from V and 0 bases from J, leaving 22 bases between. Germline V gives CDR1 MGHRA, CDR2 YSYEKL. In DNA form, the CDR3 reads TGCGCCAGCTCCACCGAGAGAACCGGGACTATGAACACTGAAGCTTTCTTT. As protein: CASSTERTGTMNTEAFF.

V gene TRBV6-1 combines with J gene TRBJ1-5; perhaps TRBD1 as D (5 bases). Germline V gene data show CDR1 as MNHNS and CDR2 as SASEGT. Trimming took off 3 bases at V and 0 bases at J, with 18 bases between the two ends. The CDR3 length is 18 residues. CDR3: CASSDQQVRGSSNQPQHF. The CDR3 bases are TGTGCCAGCAGTGACCAGCAAGTAAGGGGCAGTAGCAATCAGCCCCAGCATTTT.

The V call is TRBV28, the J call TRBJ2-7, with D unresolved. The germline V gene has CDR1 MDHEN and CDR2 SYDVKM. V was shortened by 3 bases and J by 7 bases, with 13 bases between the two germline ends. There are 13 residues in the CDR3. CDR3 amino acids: CASSFGPTIEQYF. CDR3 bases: TGTGCCAGCAGTTTTGGCCCTACGATTGAGCAGTACTTC.

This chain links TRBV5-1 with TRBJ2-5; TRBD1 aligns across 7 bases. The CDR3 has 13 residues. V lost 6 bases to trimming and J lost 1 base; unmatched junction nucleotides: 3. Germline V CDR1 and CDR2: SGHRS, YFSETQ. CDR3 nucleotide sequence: TGCGCCAGCACCCGGACAGGCCAAGAGACCCAGTACTTC. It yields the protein CASTRTGQETQYF.

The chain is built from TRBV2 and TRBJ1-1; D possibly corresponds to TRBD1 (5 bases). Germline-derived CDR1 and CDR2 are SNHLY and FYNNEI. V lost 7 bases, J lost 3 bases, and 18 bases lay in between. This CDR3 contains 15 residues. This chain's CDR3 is CASIGAVVADTEAFF. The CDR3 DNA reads TGTGCCAGCATCGGGGCGGTGGTTGCAGACACTGAAGCTTTCTTT.

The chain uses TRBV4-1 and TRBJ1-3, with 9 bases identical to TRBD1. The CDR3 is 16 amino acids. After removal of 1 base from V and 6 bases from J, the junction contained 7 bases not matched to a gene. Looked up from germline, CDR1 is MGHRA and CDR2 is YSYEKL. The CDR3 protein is CASSQGTTGGQNTIYF. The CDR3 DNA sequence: TGCGCCAGCAGCCAAGGGACCACAGGGGGCCAAAACACCATATATTTT.

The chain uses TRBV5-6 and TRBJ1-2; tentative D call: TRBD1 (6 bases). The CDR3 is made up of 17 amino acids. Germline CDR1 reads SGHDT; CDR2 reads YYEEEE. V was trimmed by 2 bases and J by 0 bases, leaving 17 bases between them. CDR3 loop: CASSFRYRVAANYGYTF. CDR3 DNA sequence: TGTGCCAGCAGCTTTCGTTACAGGGTGGCGGCTAACTATGGCTACACCTTC. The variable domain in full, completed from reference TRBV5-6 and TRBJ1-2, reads DAGVTQSPTHLIKTRGQQVTLRCSPKSGHDTVSWYQQALGQGPQFIFQYYEEEERQRGNFPDRFSGHQFPNYSSELNVNALLLGDSALYLCASSFRYRVAANYGYTFGSGTRLTVV.

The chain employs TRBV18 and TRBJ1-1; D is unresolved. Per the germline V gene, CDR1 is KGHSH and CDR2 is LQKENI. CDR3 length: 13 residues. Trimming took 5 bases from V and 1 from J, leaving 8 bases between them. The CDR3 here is CASSSGGNTEAFF. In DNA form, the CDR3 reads TGTGCCAGCTCATCGGGCGGGAACACTGAAGCTTTCTTT.

The CDR3 DNA sequence: TGTGCCAGCAGTGAATCTAGCGGGGGGGCAGGGGAGCAGTACTTC. Protein sequence: CASSESSGGAGEQYF. The V gene is TRBV2, the J gene TRBJ2-7, with 12 bases identical to TRBD2. Unmatched junction bases numbered 6, after V lost 2 bases and J lost 7 bases. This CDR3 comprises 15 residues. Germline V gene data show CDR1 as SNHLY and CDR2 as FYNNEI.

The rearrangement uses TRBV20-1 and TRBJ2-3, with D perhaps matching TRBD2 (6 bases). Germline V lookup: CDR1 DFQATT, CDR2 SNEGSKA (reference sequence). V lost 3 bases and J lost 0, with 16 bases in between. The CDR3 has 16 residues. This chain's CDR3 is CSASAPTSPSTDTQYF. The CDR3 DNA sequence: TGCAGTGCTAGTGCCCCAACTAGCCCAAGCACAGATACGCAGTATTTT.

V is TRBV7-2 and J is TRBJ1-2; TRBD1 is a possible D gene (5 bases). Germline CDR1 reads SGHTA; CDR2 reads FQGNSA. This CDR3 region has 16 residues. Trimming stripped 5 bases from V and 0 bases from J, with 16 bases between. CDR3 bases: TGTGCCAGCAGCCCCGGGATCGGGGGGTCTAACTATGGCTACACCTTC. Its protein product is CASSPGIGGSNYGYTF. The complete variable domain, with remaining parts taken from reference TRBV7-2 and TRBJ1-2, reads GAGVSQSPSNKVTEKGKDVELRCDPISGHTALYWYRQSLGQGLEFLIYFQGNSAPDKSGLPSDRFSAERTGGSVSTLTIQRTQQEDSAVYLCASSPGIGGSNYGYTFGSGTRLTVV.